Following are 14 T cell receptor beta chains from one sample sequenced in a study of cytomegalovirus exposure and HLA in healthy donors. With 60 Vbeta and 13 Jbeta primers, the PCR was carried out. The assay was immunoSEQ multiplex PCR, and TCRdb's table has in-frame clones only and misses some. The sample shows 210,000 or so clones, over 80% of them seen only once. The sample consisted of PBMCs. These receptors were collected from a woman aged 45-65 years in good health and CMV-seropositive.

The chain uses TRBV19 and TRBJ1-1, with D perhaps matching TRBD1 (5 bases). Trimming cost V 4 bases and J 6 bases, with 12 bases left between them. CDR1 and CDR2 from the germline V gene are LNHDA and SQIVND (reference sequence). The length of the CDR3 is 13 residues. CDR3 residues: CASSTQGWAEAFF. The CDR3 region has the DNA TGTGCCAGTAGTACTCAGGGCTGGGCTGAAGCTTTCTTT.

This clone occurred once. The J gene is TRBJ2-2, the V gene TRBV9; the match to TRBD2 covers 7 bases. Unmatched junction bases numbered 4, after V lost 3 bases and J lost 2 bases. CDR3 length: 15 residues. The germline CDR1 and CDR2 sequences are SGDLS and YYNGEE. In DNA, the CDR3 is TGTGCCAGCAGCGCGGGGGGAAGCAACACCGGGGAGCTGTTTTTT. Translating it yields CASSAGGSNTGELFF.

The V and J genes are TRBV19 and TRBJ1-5; perhaps TRBD1 as D (5 bases). Looked up from germline, CDR1 is LNHDA and CDR2 is SQIVND (reference sequence). The CDR3 runs 16 residues. V dropped 5 bases and J dropped 1 base, with 15 bases sitting between them. The CDR3: CASSQPGVRSNQPQHF. In nucleotides, the CDR3 is TGTGCCAGTAGTCAGCCGGGGGTCCGAAGCAATCAGCCCCAGCATTTT.

This chain uses TRBV5-6 with TRBJ1-6; D remains ambiguous. Germline assignment: CDR1 SGHDT and CDR2 YYEEEE. Trimming took off 4 bases at V and 8 bases at J, with 13 bases between the two ends. CDR3 length: 14 amino acids. CDR3 coding DNA: TGTGCCAGCAGCCCGGGGTCCTGGGATTCACCCCTCCACTTT. It is translated as CASSPGSWDSPLHF. Based on the CDR3 plus reference TRBV5-6 and TRBJ1-6, the full variable domain is DAGVTQSPTHLIKTRGQQVTLRCSPKSGHDTVSWYQQALGQGPQFIFQYYEEEERQRGNFPDRFSGHQFPNYSSELNVNALLLGDSALYLCASSPGSWDSPLHFGNGTRLTVT.

Worth noting for this clone: One end of the junction is discordant with germline, which a read error may explain. This sequence joins TRBV7-9 and TRBJ2-7; the match to TRBD1 covers 7 bases. The CDR3 has 15 amino acids. The V gene's germline CDR1 is SEHNR and CDR2 FQNEAQ (reference sequence). The CDR3 nucleotides are TGTGCCGGCAGCCCTCGGACAGGCCTTACCTACGAGCAGTACTTC. This codes for CAGSPRTGLTYEQYF.

The chain recombines TRBV7-9 with TRBJ1-5, with 7 positions matching TRBD1. The CDR3 length is 14 residues. Germline trimming cut 5 bases from V and 4 bases from J; bases unmatched to any gene: 5. CDR1 SEHNR and CDR2 FQNEAQ come from the germline V gene (reference sequence). CDR3 amino acids: CASSPGTANQPQHF. The CDR3 DNA reads as TGTGCCAGCAGCCCTGGGACAGCTAATCAGCCCCAGCATTTT. The variable domain in full, with the rest retrieved from reference TRBV7-9 and TRBJ1-5, is DTGVSQNPRHKITKRGQNVTFRCDPISEHNRLYWYRQTLGQGPEFLTYFQNEAQLEKSRLLSDRFSAERPKGSFSTLEIQRTEQGDSAMYLCASSPGTANQPQHFGDGTRLSIL.

This clone was observed a few times. The chain is built from TRBV6-6 and TRBJ1-1; 7 positions agree with TRBD1. Trimming at V came to 4 bases and at J to 7 bases, leaving 3 bases not matched to a gene. The CDR3 is 12 amino acids. Germline assignment: CDR1 MNHNY and CDR2 SVGAGI (reference sequence). Here the CDR3 DNA reads TGTGCCAGCAGTTCGACAGGGTTTGAAGCTTTCTTT. This gives the protein CASSSTGFEAFF.

V is TRBV5-1 and J is TRBJ2-7, with 11 bases that match TRBD1. Germline trimming cut 4 bases from V and 12 bases from J; bases unmatched to any gene: 15. The CDR3 sequence is 15 residues long. Germline V gene lookup returns CDR1 SGHRS and CDR2 YFSETQ. CDR3 protein: CASSLGGTGGSLMYF. Written as DNA, the CDR3 is TGCGCCAGCAGCCTGGGGGGGACAGGGGGAAGCTTAATGTACTTC.

The J gene is TRBJ1-1, the V gene TRBV19; tentatively, D is TRBD1 (5 bases). CDR1 is LNHDA, CDR2 SQIVND, per germline (reference sequence). V gave up 3 bases and J gave up 3 bases, with 14 bases separating them. CDR3 size: 15 residues. The CDR3 DNA sequence: TGTGCCAGTAGTATGAATCCGGCAGGGTACACTGAAGCTTTCTTT. Translation gives CASSMNPAGYTEAFF.

The V and J genes are TRBV29-1 and TRBJ2-5, with TRBD2 matching over 10 bases. CDR3 length: 14 residues. Losses at the gene ends were 6 bases for V and 4 bases for J; bases not matched to a gene: 8. Germline lookup yields CDR1 SQVTM and CDR2 ANQGSEA. CDR3 sequence: CSVGSGGATETQYF. In DNA form, the CDR3 reads TGCAGCGTGGGAAGCGGGGGGGCGACAGAGACCCAGTACTTC. Filled out from reference TRBV29-1 and TRBJ2-5, the complete variable domain reads SAVISQKPSRDICQRGTSLTIQCQVDSQVTMMFWYRQQPGQSLTLIATANQGSEATYESGFVIDKFPISRPNLTFSTLTVSNMSPEDSSIYLCSVGSGGATETQYFGPGTRLLVL.

The table lists this clone with a few counts. V gene TRBV7-8 combines with J gene TRBJ1-2; D is undetermined. CDR1 and CDR2 from the germline V gene are SGHVS and FQNEAQ. This CDR3 region has 13 residues. Trimming stripped 2 bases from V and 2 bases from J, with 6 bases between. CDR3: CASSLLANYGYTF. The CDR3 DNA is TGTGCCAGCAGCTTATTAGCCAACTATGGCTACACCTTC.

This sequence joins TRBV6-1 and TRBJ1-2, with a weak D call TRBD1 (5 bases). The CDR3 has 13 amino acids. The V end was cut by 6 bases, the J end by 8 bases, with 16 bases between. From germline, CDR1 is MNHNS and CDR2 SASEGT. As DNA, the CDR3 is TGTGCCAGCAGCCCAGGGATTGTTGAAGGCTACACCTTC. Translated, it gives CASSPGIVEGYTF.

The V call is TRBV19, the J call TRBJ1-1; D remains unclear. V lost 4 bases and J 11 bases, leaving 17 bases between the germline ends. CDR1 and CDR2 (germline): LNHDA, SQIVND (reference sequence). The CDR3 is made up of 13 amino acids. In DNA form, the CDR3 reads TGTGCCAGTAGTACCCCGGCGAGAGGATTGGCTTTCTTT. Protein product: CASSTPARGLAFF.

This clone has only a few counts. The chain has TRBV28 and TRBJ2-7, with TRBD1 matching 8 bases. The CDR3 is 15 amino acids. CDR1 MDHEN and CDR2 SYDVKM come from the germline V gene. V was pared by 3 bases and J by 2 bases, with 6 bases of the junction left unmatched. CDR3 DNA sequence: TGTGCCAGCAGTTTCCCGGGACAGGTAACCTACGAGCAGTACTTC. Translated, it gives CASSFPGQVTYEQYF.